The T cell receptor beta chain described here comes from a study of beta chain features in type 1 diabetes. Study outcomes and limitations: Type 1 diabetes patients had moderately but significantly shorter TCRB CDR3s in all four CD4+ subsets.

A note on this clone: Its antigen is unidentified.

This CDR3 is 15 amino acids long. The germline gives CDR1 SGHRS, CDR2 YFSETQ. Trimming cost V 0 bases and J 3 bases; bases outside gene matches: 4. Sequenced material consisted of expressed TCRB transcripts (all of the isolated RNA was reverse transcribed). Using immunoSEQ multiplex PCR, the repertoire was profiled, and TCRdb retains in-frame clones only, with some absent. The sample holds about 150,000 clones, 10% to 13% seen once. Sequenced sample: central memory CD4+ T cells from blood. The receptor comes from a young man with type 1 diabetes. The rearrangement uses TRBV5-1 and TRBJ2-7; 9 bases line up with TRBD2. The CDR3 region has the DNA TGCGCCAGCAGCTTGGCGGCTAGCGGGAACTACGAGCAGTACTTC. It specifies CASSLAASGNYEQYF.